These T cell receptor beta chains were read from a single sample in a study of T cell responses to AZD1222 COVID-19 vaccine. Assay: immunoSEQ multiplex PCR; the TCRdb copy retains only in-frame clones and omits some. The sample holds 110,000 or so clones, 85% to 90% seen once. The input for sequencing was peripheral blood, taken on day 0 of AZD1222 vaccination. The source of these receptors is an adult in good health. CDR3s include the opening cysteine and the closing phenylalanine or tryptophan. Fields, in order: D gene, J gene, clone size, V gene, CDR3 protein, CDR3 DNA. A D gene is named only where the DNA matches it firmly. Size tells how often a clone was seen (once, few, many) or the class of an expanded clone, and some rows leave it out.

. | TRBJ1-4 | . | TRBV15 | CATSRDRGEKLFF | TGTGCCACCAGCAGAGATCGGGGTGAAAAACTGTTTTTT
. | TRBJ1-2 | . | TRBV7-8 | CASSLDKGNYGYTF | TGTGCCAGCAGCTTAGACAAGGGAAACTATGGCTACACCTTC
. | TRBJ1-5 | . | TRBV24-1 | CATSDQGEGSRPQHF | TGTGCCACCAGTGACCAAGGGGAGGGCTCAAGGCCCCAGCATTTT
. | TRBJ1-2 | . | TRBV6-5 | CASRVGDTLGQGYTF | TGTGCCAGCAGGGTGGGGGACACCCTGGGACAAGGCTACACCTTC
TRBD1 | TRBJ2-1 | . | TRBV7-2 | CASSKDRASYNEQFF | TGTGCCAGCAGCAAAGACAGGGCTTCCTACAATGAGCAGTTCTTC
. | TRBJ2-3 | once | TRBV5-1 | CASSLGQALSDTQYF | TGCGCCAGCAGCTTGGGGCAGGCCCTTTCAGATACGCAGTATTTT
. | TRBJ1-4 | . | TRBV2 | CASSEYEKLFF | TGTGCCAGCAGTGAATATGAAAAACTGTTTTTT
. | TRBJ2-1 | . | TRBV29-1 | CSVKQGGPYNEQFF | TGCAGCGTCAAACAGGGGGGGCCCTACAATGAGCAGTTCTTC
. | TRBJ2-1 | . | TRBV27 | CASSLGPHNEQFF | TGTGCCAGCAGTCTCGGGCCCCACAATGAGCAGTTCTTC
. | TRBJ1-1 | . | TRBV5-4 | CASSFLGVVNTEAFF | TGTGCCAGCAGCTTTCTTGGCGTGGTGAACACTGAAGCTTTCTTT
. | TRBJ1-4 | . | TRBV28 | CASSFLGSFLGKLFF | TGTGCCAGCAGTTTTTTGGGGTCTTTTTTGGGAAAACTGTTTTTT
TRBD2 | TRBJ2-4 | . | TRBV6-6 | CASSHRLAGERNIQYF | TGTGCCAGCAGTCATAGACTAGCGGGAGAGAGAAACATTCAGTACTTC
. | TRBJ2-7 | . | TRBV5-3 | CARGEQGFDEQYF | TGTGCCAGAGGGGAACAGGGATTCGACGAGCAGTACTTC
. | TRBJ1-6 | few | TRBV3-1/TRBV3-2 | CANHGGSHSPLHF | TGTGCCAATCACGGGGGGAGTCATTCACCCCTCCACTTT
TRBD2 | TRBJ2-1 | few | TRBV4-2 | CASSQVGGVPRNEQFF | TGTGCCAGCAGCCAAGTCGGGGGGGTGCCACGAAATGAGCAGTTCTTC
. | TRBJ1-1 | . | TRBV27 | CASSLLGVNTEAFF | TGTGCCAGCAGTTTACTGGGGGTGAACACTGAAGCTTTCTTT
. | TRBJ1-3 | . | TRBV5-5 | CASSPRGGSGNTIYF | TGTGCCAGCAGCCCCCGAGGGGGCTCTGGAAACACCATATATTTT
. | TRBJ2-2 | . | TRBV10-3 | CAISGAGELFF | TGTGCCATCAGTGGTGCCGGGGAGCTGTTTTTT
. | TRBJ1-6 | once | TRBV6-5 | CASSFRGNSPLHF | TGTGCCAGCAGTTTTAGGGGTAATTCACCCCTCCACTTT
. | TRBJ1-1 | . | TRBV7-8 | CASSLMGDSDTEAFF | TGTGCCAGCAGCTTAATGGGCGACTCGGACACTGAAGCTTTCTTT
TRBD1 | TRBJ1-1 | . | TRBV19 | CASRTGMNTEAFF | TGTGCCAGTAGGACAGGGATGAACACTGAAGCTTTCTTT
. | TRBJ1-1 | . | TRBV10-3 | CAISKDPPGEAFF | TGTGCCATCAGTAAGGACCCGCCTGGTGAAGCTTTCTTT
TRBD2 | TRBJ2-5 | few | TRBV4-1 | CASSIGTSGGETQYF | TGCGCCAGCAGCATCGGGACTAGCGGGGGAGAGACCCAGTACTTC
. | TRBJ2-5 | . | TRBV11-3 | CASSLVSGHLGETQYF | TGTGCCAGCAGCTTAGTATCAGGACACCTGGGGGAGACCCAGTACTTC
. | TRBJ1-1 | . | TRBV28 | CASSLVLGADTEAFF | TGTGCCAGCAGCCTCGTCTTGGGCGCCGACACTGAAGCTTTCTTT
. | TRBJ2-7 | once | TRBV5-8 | CASEGGAPSYEQYF | TGTGCCAGCGAGGGGGGAGCCCCGTCCTACGAGCAGTACTTC
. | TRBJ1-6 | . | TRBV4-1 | CASSQDLKTEKTNSPLHF | TGCGCCAGCAGCCAAGATTTAAAGACAGAGAAAACCAATTCACCCCTCCACTTT
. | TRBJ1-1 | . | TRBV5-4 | CAEGNTEAFF | TGTGCCGAAGGGAACACTGAAGCTTTCTTT
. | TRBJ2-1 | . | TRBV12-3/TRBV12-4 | CASSFGAAVLF | TGTGCCAGCAGTTTTGGGGCAGCCGTGCTCTTC
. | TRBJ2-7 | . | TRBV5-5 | CASSFLSGSSYEQYF | TGTGCCAGCAGCTTTTTGTCGGGAAGCTCCTACGAGCAGTACTTC
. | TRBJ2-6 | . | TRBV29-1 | CSVLQGTGANVLTF | TGCAGCGTTTTACAGGGCACTGGGGCCAACGTCCTGACTTTC
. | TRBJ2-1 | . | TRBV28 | CAGSPGFTSGNEQFF | TGTGCCGGCAGCCCGGGATTTACTAGTGGGAATGAGCAGTTCTTC
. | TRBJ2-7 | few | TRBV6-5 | CASTFDPTHEQYF | TGTGCCAGCACCTTTGATCCCACCCACGAGCAGTACTTC
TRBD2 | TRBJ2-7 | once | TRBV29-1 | CSVLDGGSKQYF | TGCAGCGTTCTGGACGGGGGGAGCAAGCAGTACTTC
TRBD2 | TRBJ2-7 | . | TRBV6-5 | CASTRRLAGAYEQYF | TGTGCCAGCACTCGAAGACTAGCGGGTGCCTACGAGCAGTACTTC
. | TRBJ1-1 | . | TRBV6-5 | CASKKTGLEAFF | TGTGCCAGCAAGAAAACAGGGCTTGAAGCTTTCTTT
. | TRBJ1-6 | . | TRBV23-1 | CASTEWGLWSPLHF | TGCGCCAGCACCGAATGGGGGTTGTGGTCACCCCTCCACTTT
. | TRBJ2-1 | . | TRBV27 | CASSPHDGEQFF | TGTGCCAGCAGTCCGCACGACGGGGAGCAGTTCTTC
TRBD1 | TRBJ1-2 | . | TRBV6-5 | CASRTTGGVYGYTF | TGTGCCAGCAGGACCACAGGGGGTGTATATGGCTACACCTTC
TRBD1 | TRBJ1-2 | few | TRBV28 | CASSRGQGGNYGYTF | TGTGCCAGCAGTCGAGGACAGGGGGGAAACTATGGCTACACCTTC
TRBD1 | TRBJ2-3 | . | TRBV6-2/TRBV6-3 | CASSYPPGQGTDTQYF | TGTGCCAGCAGTTACCCGCCGGGACAGGGCACAGATACGCAGTATTTT
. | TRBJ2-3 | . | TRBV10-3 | CAIAGGGLGGTDTQYF | TGTGCCATCGCAGGAGGGGGGCTCGGGGGCACAGATACGCAGTATTTT
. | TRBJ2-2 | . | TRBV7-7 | CASSIVGGELFF | TGTGCTAGCAGCATCGTAGGGGGGGAGCTGTTTTTT
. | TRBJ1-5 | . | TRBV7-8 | CASSLRATGGSSNQPQHF | TGTGCCAGCAGCTTAAGGGCGACAGGAGGAAGTAGTAATCAGCCCCAGCATTTT
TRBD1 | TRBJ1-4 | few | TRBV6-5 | CASKTGGGGEKLFF | TGTGCCAGCAAGACAGGGGGAGGTGGTGAAAAACTGTTTTTT
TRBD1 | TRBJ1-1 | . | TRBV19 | CASSPTGGTEAFF | TGTGCCAGTAGTCCGACAGGGGGGACTGAAGCTTTCTTT
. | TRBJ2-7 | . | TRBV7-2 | CASSLVDNVRREQYF | TGTGCCAGCAGCTTAGTAGACAACGTACGGCGCGAGCAGTACTTC
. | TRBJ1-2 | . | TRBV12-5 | CASGSWDTHQHYYGYTF | TGTGCTAGTGGTTCCTGGGACACCCACCAGCACTACTATGGCTACACCTTC
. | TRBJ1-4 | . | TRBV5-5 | CASSLVGPEKLFF | TGTGCCAGCAGCTTGGTGGGGCCTGAAAAACTGTTTTTT
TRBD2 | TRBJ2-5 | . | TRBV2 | CASSVSGGTQETQYF | TGTGCCAGCAGTGTTAGCGGGGGGACACAAGAGACCCAGTACTTC
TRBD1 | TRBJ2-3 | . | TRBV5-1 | CASSFGTAADTQYF | TGCGCCAGCAGCTTCGGGACAGCAGCAGATACGCAGTATTTT
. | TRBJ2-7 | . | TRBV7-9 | CASSLPSGYEQYF | TGTGCCAGCAGCCTTCCTTCGGGTTACGAGCAGTACTTC
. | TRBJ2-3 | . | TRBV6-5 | CASNAGGGDTDTQYF | TGTGCCAGCAATGCCGGGGGCGGTGACACAGATACGCAGTATTTT
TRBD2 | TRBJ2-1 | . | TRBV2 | CASSEATPGLAGYNEQFF | TGTGCCAGCAGTGAAGCCACCCCGGGACTAGCGGGCTACAATGAGCAGTTCTTC
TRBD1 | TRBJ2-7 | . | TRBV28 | CASSAKTGASYEQYF | TGTGCCAGCAGTGCGAAGACAGGGGCCTCCTACGAGCAGTACTTC
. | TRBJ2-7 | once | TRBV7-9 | CASGRSSYEQYF | TGTGCCAGCGGACGGAGCTCCTACGAGCAGTACTTC